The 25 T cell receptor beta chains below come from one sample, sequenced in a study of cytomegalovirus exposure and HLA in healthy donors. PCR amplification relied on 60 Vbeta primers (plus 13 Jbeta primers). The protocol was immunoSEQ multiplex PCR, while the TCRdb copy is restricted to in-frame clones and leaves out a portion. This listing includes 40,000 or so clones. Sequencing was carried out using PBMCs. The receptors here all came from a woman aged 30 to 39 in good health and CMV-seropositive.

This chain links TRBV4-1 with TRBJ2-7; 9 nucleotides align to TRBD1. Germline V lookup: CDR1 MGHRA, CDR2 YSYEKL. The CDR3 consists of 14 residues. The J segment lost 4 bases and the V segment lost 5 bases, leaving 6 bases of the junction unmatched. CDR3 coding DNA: TGCGCCAGCAGCTTCCGGGACAGGGCGTACGAGCAGTACTTC. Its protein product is CASSFRDRAYEQYF.

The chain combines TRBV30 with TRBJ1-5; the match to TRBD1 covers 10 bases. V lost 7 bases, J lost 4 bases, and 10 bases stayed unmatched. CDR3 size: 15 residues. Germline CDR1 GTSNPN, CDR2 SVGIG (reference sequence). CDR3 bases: TGTGCCTTGACTAAATCGGGACAGGGGAATCAGCCCCAGCATTTT. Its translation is CALTKSGQGNQPQHF.

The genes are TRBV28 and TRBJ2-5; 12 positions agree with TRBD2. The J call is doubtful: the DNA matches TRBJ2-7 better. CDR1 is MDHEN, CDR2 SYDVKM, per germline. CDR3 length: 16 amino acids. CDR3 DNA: TGTGCCAGCACCCCTGGACTAGCGGGGAGCTCCTACGAGCAGTACTTC. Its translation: CASTPGLAGSSYEQYF.

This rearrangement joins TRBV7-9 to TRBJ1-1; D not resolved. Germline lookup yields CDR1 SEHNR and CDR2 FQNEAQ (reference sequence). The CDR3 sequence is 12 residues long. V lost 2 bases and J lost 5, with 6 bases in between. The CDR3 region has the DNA TGTGCCAGCAGCTTACCGGGGACTGAAGCTTTCTTT. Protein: CASSLPGTEAFF.

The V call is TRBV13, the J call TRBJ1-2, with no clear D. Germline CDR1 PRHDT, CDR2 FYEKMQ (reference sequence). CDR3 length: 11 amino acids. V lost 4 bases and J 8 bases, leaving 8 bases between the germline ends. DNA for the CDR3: TGTGCCAGCAGCTCAGGTAAAGGCTACACCTTC. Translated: CASSSGKGYTF.

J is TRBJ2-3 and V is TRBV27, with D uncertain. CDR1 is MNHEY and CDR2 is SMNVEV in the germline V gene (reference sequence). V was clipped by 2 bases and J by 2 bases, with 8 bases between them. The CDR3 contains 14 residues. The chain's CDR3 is CASSLNSYTDTQYF. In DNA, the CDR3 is TGTGCCAGCAGTTTAAACAGTTACACAGATACGCAGTATTTT.

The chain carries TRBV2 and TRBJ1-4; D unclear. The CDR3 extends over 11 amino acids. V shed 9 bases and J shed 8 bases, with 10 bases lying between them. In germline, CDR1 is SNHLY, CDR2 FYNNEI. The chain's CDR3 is CASTETEKLFF. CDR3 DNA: TGTGCCAGTACAGAGACGGAAAAACTGTTTTTT.

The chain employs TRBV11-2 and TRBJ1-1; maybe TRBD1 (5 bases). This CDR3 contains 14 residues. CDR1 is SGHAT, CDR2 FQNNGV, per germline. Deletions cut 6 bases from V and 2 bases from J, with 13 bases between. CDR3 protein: CASSFGGDNTEAFF. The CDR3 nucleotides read TGTGCCAGCAGTTTCGGGGGAGACAACACTGAAGCTTTCTTT. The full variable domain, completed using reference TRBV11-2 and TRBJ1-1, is EAGVAQSPRYKIIEKRQSVAFWCNPISGHATLYWYQQILGQGPKLLIQFQNNGVVDDSQLPKDRFSAERLKGVDSTLKIQPAKLEDSAVYLCASSFGGDNTEAFFGQGTRLTVV.

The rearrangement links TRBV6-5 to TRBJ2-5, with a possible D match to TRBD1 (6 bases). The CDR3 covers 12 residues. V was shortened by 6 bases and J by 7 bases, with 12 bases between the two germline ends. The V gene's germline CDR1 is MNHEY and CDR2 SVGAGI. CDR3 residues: CASRQGFATQYF. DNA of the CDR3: TGTGCCAGCAGGCAGGGGTTTGCGACCCAGTACTTC.

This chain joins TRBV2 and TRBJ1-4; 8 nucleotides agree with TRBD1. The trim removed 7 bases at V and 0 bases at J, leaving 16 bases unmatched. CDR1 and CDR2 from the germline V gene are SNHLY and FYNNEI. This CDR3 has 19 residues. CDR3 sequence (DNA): TGTGCCAGCAACCTACCAAGGGACAGGTTTTTATCAACTAATGAAAAACTGTTTTTT. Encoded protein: CASNLPRDRFLSTNEKLFF.

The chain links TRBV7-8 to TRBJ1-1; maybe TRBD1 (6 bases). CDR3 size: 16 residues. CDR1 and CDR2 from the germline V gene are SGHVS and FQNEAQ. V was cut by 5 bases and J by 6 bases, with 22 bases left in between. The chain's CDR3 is CASSPTGGGAQAEAFF. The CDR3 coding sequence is TGTGCCAGCAGCCCCACGGGAGGGGGGGCACAGGCTGAAGCTTTCTTT.

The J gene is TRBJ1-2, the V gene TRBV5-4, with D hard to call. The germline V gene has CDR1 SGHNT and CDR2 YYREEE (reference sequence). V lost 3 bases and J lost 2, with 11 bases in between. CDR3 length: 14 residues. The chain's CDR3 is CASSSGSGNYGYTF. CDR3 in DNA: TGTGCCAGCAGCTCTGGTTCAGGAAACTATGGCTACACCTTC.

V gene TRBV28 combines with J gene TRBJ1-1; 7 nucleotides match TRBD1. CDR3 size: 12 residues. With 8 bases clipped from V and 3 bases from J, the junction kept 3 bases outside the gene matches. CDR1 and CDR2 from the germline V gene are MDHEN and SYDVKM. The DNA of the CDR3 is TGTGCCAGCGGGGACAGACACACTGAAGCTTTCTTT. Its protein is CASGDRHTEAFF.

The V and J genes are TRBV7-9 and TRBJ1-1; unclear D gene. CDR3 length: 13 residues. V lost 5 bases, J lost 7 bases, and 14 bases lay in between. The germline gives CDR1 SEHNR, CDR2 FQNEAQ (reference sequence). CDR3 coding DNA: TGTGCCAGCAGCCCATCGAGGGCCATTGAAGCTTTCTTT. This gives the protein CASSPSRAIEAFF.

This chain's CDR3 is CAIRDRASYEQYF. The CDR3 DNA is TGTGCCATCAGGGACAGGGCTTCCTACGAGCAGTACTTC. V usage is TRBV10-3 and J usage is TRBJ2-7; 8 bases agree with TRBD1. The CDR3 spans 13 residues. Germline lookup yields CDR1 ENHRY and CDR2 SYGVKD. After removal of 6 bases from V and 1 base from J, the junction contained 2 bases not matched to a gene.

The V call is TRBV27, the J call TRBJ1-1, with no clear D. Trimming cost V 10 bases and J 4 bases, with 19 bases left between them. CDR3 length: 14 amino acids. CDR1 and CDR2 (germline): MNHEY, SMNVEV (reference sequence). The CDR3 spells CATSPVPMSTEAFF. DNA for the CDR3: TGTGCCACCTCACCTGTCCCGATGAGCACTGAAGCTTTCTTT.

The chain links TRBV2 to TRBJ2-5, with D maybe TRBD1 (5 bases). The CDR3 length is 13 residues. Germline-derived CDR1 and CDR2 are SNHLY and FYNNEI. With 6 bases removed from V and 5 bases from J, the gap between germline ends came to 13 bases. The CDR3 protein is CASSSRASETQYF. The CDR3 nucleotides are TGTGCCAGCAGCTCCAGGGCAAGCGAGACCCAGTACTTC.

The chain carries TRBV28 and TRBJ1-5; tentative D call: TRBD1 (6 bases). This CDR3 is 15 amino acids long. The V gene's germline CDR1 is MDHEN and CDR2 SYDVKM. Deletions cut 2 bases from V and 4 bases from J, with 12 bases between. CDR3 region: CASSLIRGRNQPQHF. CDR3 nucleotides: TGTGCCAGCAGTTTAATCAGGGGACGAAATCAGCCCCAGCATTTT.

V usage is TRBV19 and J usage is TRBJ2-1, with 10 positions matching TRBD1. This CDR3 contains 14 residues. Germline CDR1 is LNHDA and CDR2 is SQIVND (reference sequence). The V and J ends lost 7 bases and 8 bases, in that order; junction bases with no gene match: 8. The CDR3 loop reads CASKETGGTYEQFF. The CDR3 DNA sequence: TGTGCCAGTAAGGAGACAGGGGGCACCTATGAGCAGTTCTTC. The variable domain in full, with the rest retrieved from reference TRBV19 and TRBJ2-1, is DGGITQSPKYLFRKEGQNVTLSCEQNLNHDAMYWYRQDPGQGLRLIYYSQIVNDFQKGDIAEGYSVSREKKESFPLTVTSAQKNPTAFYLCASKETGGTYEQFFGPGTRLTVL.

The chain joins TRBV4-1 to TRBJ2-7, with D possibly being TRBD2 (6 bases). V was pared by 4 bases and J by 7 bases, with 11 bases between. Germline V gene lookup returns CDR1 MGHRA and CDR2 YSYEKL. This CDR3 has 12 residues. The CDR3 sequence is CASSLVGGEQYF. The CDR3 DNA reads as TGCGCCAGCAGCCTCGTAGGAGGGGAGCAGTACTTC.

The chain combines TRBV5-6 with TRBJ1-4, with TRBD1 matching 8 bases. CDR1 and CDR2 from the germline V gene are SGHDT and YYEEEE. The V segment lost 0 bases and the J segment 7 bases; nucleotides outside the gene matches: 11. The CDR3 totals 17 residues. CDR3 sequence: CASSLGTGTSRGEKLFF. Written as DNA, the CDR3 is TGTGCCAGCAGCTTGGGGACAGGGACGTCCCGGGGTGAAAAACTGTTTTTT.

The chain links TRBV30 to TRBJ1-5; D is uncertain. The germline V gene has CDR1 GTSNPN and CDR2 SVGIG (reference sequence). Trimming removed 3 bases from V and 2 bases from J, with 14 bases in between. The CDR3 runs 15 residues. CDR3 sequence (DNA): TGTGCCTGGAGCCCCACCTCAGGCGGCAATCAGCCCCAGCATTTT. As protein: CAWSPTSGGNQPQHF.

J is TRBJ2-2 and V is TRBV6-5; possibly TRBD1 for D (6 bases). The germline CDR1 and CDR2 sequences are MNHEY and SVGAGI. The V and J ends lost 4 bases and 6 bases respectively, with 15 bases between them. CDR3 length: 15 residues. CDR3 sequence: CASSSTGMLSGELFF. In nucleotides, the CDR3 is TGTGCCAGCAGTTCAACAGGGATGTTGTCCGGGGAGCTGTTTTTT.

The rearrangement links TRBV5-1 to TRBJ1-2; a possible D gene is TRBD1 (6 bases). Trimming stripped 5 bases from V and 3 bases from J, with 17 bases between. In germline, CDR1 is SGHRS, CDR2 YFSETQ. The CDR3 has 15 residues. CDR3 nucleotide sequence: TGCGCCAGCAGTAAGGGGGGGGGTCTCGACTATGGCTACACCTTC. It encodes CASSKGGGLDYGYTF.

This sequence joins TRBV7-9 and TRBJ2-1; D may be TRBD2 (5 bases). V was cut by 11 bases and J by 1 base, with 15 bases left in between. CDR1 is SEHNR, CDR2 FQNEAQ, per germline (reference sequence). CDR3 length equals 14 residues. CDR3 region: CALWTGSSYNEQFF. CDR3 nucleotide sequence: TGTGCCCTCTGGACGGGGTCTTCCTACAATGAGCAGTTCTTC.